The rows below give T cell receptor beta chains drawn from one sample of a study of CD8 T cells in Susac syndrome. In TCRdb, the immunoSEQ multiplex PCR reads were re-called with MiXCR into one record per CDR3 protein. The data contain 100,000 to 150,000 distinct CDR3 sequences, about 93% of them singletons. The specimen sequenced was CD8+ T cells from PBMCs. Receptors originate from a human donor with Susac syndrome. CDR3s include the opening cysteine and the closing phenylalanine or tryptophan. The order of the fields is J gene, V gene, D gene, clone size, CDR3 protein, CDR3 DNA. D genes are given only for firm matches. Clone size, where shown, is once, few, many, or a class for clones that have expanded.

TRBJ2-3 TRBV6-1 - few CASSPAGIPTDTQYF TGTGCCAGCAGCCCGGCAGGGATCCCCACAGATACGCAGTATTTT
TRBJ2-3 TRBV6-5 - - CASSGRKLSTDTQYF TGTGCCAGCTCCGGGCGGAAATTGAGCACAGATACGCAGTATTTT
TRBJ2-7 TRBV18 - - CASSPIGQTYEQYF TGTGCCAGCTCACCAATCGGACAAACCTACGAGCAGTACTTC
TRBJ2-7 TRBV20-1 - - CSASDLSSYEQYF TGCAGTGCGTCCGACTTAAGCTCCTACGAGCAGTACTTC
TRBJ1-3 TRBV9 - - CASSAQQDSGNTIYF TGTGCCAGCAGCGCTCAGCAGGACTCTGGAAACACCATATATTTT
TRBJ2-1 TRBV2 - - CASRHPGPVREQFF TGTGCCAGCAGGCACCCGGGACCCGTCAGGGAGCAGTTCTTC
TRBJ2-1 TRBV6-4 - - CASSAGTHNEQFF TGTGCCAGCAGTGCGGGAACACACAATGAGCAGTTCTTC
TRBJ1-2 TRBV7-9 TRBD1 - CASSFPGQGTPPRFYGYTF TGTGCCAGCAGCTTCCCGGGACAGGGAACCCCACCCCGCTTCTATGGCTACACCTTC
TRBJ2-6 TRBV4-3 - - CASSQDRSPSSGANVLTF TGCGCCAGCAGCCAAGATAGATCGCCCTCCTCTGGGGCCAACGTCCTGACTTTC
TRBJ2-1 TRBV9 TRBD2 - CASSPRLATLDEQFF TGTGCCAGCAGCCCCCGACTAGCGACGCTCGATGAGCAGTTCTTC
TRBJ1-3 TRBV20-1 TRBD1 - CSARGTGGGGNTIYF TGCAGTGCTAGAGGAACAGGGGGCGGTGGAAACACCATATATTTT
TRBJ2-5 TRBV9 TRBD2 - CASSAVGRGTSQETQYF TGTGCCAGCAGCGCAGTAGGTAGGGGGACTAGTCAAGAGACCCAGTACTTC
TRBJ2-7 TRBV29-1 TRBD2 - CSVAGTSGSSYEQYF TGCAGCGTTGCGGGGACTAGCGGGAGCTCCTACGAGCAGTACTTC
TRBJ2-7 TRBV11-2 - - CASSLVGDTYYEQYF TGTGCCAGCAGCTTAGTCGGGGACACCTACTACGAGCAGTACTTC
TRBJ2-7 TRBV30 TRBD1 - CAWSAGTGILYEQYF TGTGCCTGGAGTGCCGGGACAGGGATCCTCTACGAGCAGTACTTC
TRBJ1-1 TRBV4-1 - - CASSQDMGYTEAFF TGCGCCAGCAGCCAAGATATGGGATACACTGAAGCTTTCTTT
TRBJ2-2 TRBV7-9 - - CASSPPLRRNTGELFF TGTGCCAGCAGCCCTCCACTCAGGAGGAACACCGGGGAGCTGTTTTTT
TRBJ2-5 TRBV27 - - CASSLGGPQETQYF TGTGCCAGCAGTTTGGGGGGGCCCCAAGAGACCCAGTACTTC
TRBJ2-7 TRBV7-9 - - CASSLADSLSSYEQYF TGTGCCAGCAGCTTAGCGGACAGTCTTAGCTCCTACGAGCAGTACTTC
TRBJ2-1 TRBV12-3/TRBV12-4 - - CASSLAGSWDNEQFF TGTGCCAGCAGTTTAGCAGGGTCATGGGACAATGAGCAGTTCTTC
TRBJ2-7 TRBV24-1 - - CATSAPAEDEQYF TGTGCCACCAGTGCCCCTGCGGAGGACGAGCAGTACTTC
TRBJ1-2 TRBV27 - - CASSLQGYDGYTF TGTGCCAGCAGTTTACAAGGGTACGATGGCTACACCTTC
TRBJ2-1 TRBV20-1 TRBD2 - CSARNLADPYNEQFF TGCAGTGCTAGGAACCTAGCGGACCCCTACAATGAGCAGTTCTTC
TRBJ1-5 TRBV7-9 - - CASSLGQGVNQPQHF TGTGCCAGCAGCTTAGGTCAGGGAGTCAATCAGCCCCAGCATTTT
TRBJ1-1 TRBV4-1 - few CASSQEPENTEAFF TGCGCCAGCAGCCAAGAGCCGGAAAACACTGAAGCTTTCTTT
TRBJ2-7 TRBV6-5 - - CASSYDQEGTPYSEQYF TGTGCCAGCAGTTATGATCAGGAAGGGACCCCTTATTCGGAGCAGTACTTC
TRBJ1-5 TRBV5-5 - - CASSDLDQKGSNQPQHF TGTGCCAGCAGCGATCTTGACCAAAAAGGGAGCAATCAGCCCCAGCATTTT
TRBJ2-3 TRBV6-5 - - CASSYSYDPLYRDTQYF TGTGCCAGCAGTTACTCTTATGACCCGCTCTATAGGGATACGCAGTATTTT
TRBJ2-5 TRBV20-1 - - CSARARVLEETQYF TGCAGTGCTAGAGCTAGGGTTTTGGAAGAGACCCAGTACTTC
TRBJ2-1 TRBV29-1 TRBD1 - CSVPLDRGPVNEQFF TGCAGCGTGCCCCTCGACAGGGGGCCTGTGAATGAGCAGTTCTTC
TRBJ2-2 TRBV7-4 TRBD2 - CASSPGTTNTGELFF TGTGCCAGCAGCCCCGGGACTACAAACACCGGGGAGCTGTTTTTT
TRBJ2-7 TRBV9 - - CASSGAYGDEQYF TGTGCCAGCAGCGGGGCGTATGGCGACGAGCAGTACTTC
TRBJ2-6 TRBV3-1 - - CASSQKYYSAAVTDSGANVLTF TGTGCCAGCAGCCAGAAGTACTATTCAGCGGCGGTTACGGACTCTGGGGCCAACGTCCTGACTTTC
TRBJ1-1 TRBV12-3/TRBV12-4 - - CASSLGGNPEAFF TGTGCCAGCAGTTTAGGAGGCAACCCTGAAGCTTTCTTT
TRBJ2-7 TRBV19 - - CASSTNTEQYF TGTGCCAGTTCTACAAATACTGAGCAGTACTTC
TRBJ2-5 TRBV20-1 - - CSASAGLQETQYF TGCAGTGCTAGTGCGGGGCTCCAAGAGACCCAGTACTTC
TRBJ1-6 TRBV4-1 - - CASSQEAVFLKGPTGRLSPLHF TGCGCCAGCAGCCAAGAGGCGGTTTTCCTAAAAGGACCAACAGGGCGTCTATCACCCCTCCACTTT
TRBJ1-1 TRBV30 TRBD1 - CACSGGVNTEAFF TGTGCCTGCTCAGGGGGCGTGAACACTGAAGCTTTCTTT
TRBJ2-7 TRBV4-3 - - CASSQDRAVSYEQYF TGCGCCAGCAGCCAAGATAGGGCAGTCTCCTACGAGCAGTACTTC
TRBJ2-1 TRBV5-1 TRBD1 - CASSLGTGMNEQFF TGCGCCAGCAGCTTAGGGACAGGGATGAATGAGCAGTTCTTC
TRBJ1-1 TRBV6-2/TRBV6-3 - - CASSRMTNLNEAFF TGTGCCAGCAGCCGAATGACTAACTTGAATGAAGCTTTCTTT
TRBJ2-7 TRBV4-2 TRBD2 - CASSQGGLAGVDYEQYF TGTGCCAGCAGCCAAGGGGGACTAGCGGGAGTAGACTACGAGCAGTACTTC
TRBJ2-2 TRBV13 TRBD2 - CASSRRLAGEAGELFF TGTGCCAGCAGCCGCCGACTAGCGGGAGAGGCCGGGGAGCTGTTTTTT
TRBJ1-1 TRBV12-3/TRBV12-4 - - CASSFAGTEAFF TGTGCCAGCAGTTTTGCGGGGACTGAAGCTTTCTTT
TRBJ2-5 TRBV28 - - CASSPMTWETQYF TGTGCCAGCAGCCCCATGACGTGGGAGACCCAGTACTTC
TRBJ2-5 TRBV5-6 TRBD2 - CASRGGETQYF TGTGCCAGCAGGGGAGGGGAGACCCAGTACTTC
TRBJ2-1 TRBV11-2 TRBD2 - CASTPNPGGTRSSYNEQFF TGTGCCAGCACCCCCAACCCGGGGGGGACAAGAAGCTCCTACAATGAGCAGTTCTTC
TRBJ1-3 TRBV9 - - CASSSQGTGNTIYF TGTGCCAGCAGTTCCCAGGGGACTGGAAACACCATATATTTT
TRBJ1-1 TRBV30 - once CAWTRGLNTEAFF TGTGCCTGGACCCGGGGGTTGAACACTGAAGCTTTCTTT
TRBJ2-1 TRBV20-1 - once CSARGAHNEQFF TGCAGTGCTAGAGGGGCCCACAATGAGCAGTTCTTC
TRBJ2-7 TRBV20-1 TRBD2 - CSAREGLAGTYEQYF TGCAGTGCTAGAGAGGGACTAGCGGGAACCTACGAGCAGTACTTC
TRBJ1-2 TRBV29-1 - - CSVVGGDNYGYTF TGCAGCGTTGTCGGGGGGGATAACTATGGCTACACCTTC
TRBJ2-2 TRBV5-1 - - CASSLNGELFF TGCGCCAGCAGCTTGAACGGGGAGCTGTTTTTT